This T cell receptor (beta chain) was obtained from a study of Ad26.COV2.S vaccination and SARS-CoV-2 variants. Study as a whole: Ad26.COV2.S shots went into the muscle once or twice, 56 days apart.

Here immunoSEQ multiplex PCR was the method, and the copy in TCRdb shows in-frame clones only, minus some. Altogether 430,000 or so clones are present, 90% being singletons, with the ten largest covering less than 15%. General study results and limits: Vaccine recipients showed a spike-specific TCR breadth that was higher than in placebo recipients. Researchers cautioned that TCR breadth and depth analyses may have underestimated total T cell responses. People who got the vaccine or the placebo had similar non-spike TCR breadth.

The treatment here: 15 to 20 received Ad26.COV2.S at low or high dose, single or two shots; about 5 received placebo; per-sample allocation not given. The samples were gathered on day 63 after the first injection of vaccine or placebo. With regard to this clone: No antigen is known for it.

The sequence derives from a person between 18 and 59 years old who received the Ad26.COV2.S COVID-19 vaccine or a placebo. Material: peripheral blood, obtained in a trial of Ad26.COV2.S vaccine versus placebo.

Written as DNA, the CDR3 is TGTGCCAGCAGCCCCGACTTGGACGAGCAGTACTTC. Encoded protein: CASSPDLDEQYF. This sequence joins TRBV6-6 and TRBJ2-7; D unclear. CDR1 is MNHNY and CDR2 is SVGAGI in the germline V gene (reference sequence). Trimming took 6 bases from V and 5 from J, leaving 11 bases between them. The CDR3 loop spans 12 amino acids.